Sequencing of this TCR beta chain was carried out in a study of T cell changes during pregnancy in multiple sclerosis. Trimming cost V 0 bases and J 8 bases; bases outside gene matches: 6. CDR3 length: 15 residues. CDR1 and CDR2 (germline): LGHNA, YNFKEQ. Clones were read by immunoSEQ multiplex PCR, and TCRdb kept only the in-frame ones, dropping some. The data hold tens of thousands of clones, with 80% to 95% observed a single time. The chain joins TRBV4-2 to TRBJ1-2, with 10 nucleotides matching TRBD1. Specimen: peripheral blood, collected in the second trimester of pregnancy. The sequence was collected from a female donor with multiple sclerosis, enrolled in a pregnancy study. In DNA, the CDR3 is TGTGCCAGCAGCCAAGATCCGGGACAGGGGCAAGGCTACACCTTC. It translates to CASSQDPGQGQGYTF.